The sequence of this T cell receptor beta chain was determined in a study of T cells in localized non-small cell lung cancer. The study, taken as a whole, reports: Sequencing was restricted to one tumor region; therefore, heterogeneity remains possible. Uninvolved adjacent lung showed peak T cell clonality, exceeding tumor.

The V and J ends lost 2 bases and 0 bases respectively, with 14 bases between them. The CDR3 length is 16 residues. CDR1 is SGHNT, CDR2 YYREEE, per germline (reference sequence). TCRdb's table, derived via immunoSEQ multiplex PCR, lists solely in-frame clones and lacks some. The sample has just under 80,000 clones, about 84% seen once; the top ten hold less than 9.5%. On this clone itself: What it binds is unknown.

V gene TRBV5-4 combines with J gene TRBJ1-2, with D perhaps TRBD1 (6 bases). Specimen: peripheral blood, collected before any cancer treatment. This clonotype originated in a female donor over 55 with stage I lung adenocarcinoma. The CDR3, as DNA: TGTGCCAGCAGCTTAGGGGGGGGCGATCCTAACTATGGCTACACCTTC. This codes for CASSLGGGDPNYGYTF. Full variable domain (missing parts from reference TRBV5-4 and TRBJ1-2): ETGVTQSPTHLIKTRGQQVTLRCSSQSGHNTVSWYQQALGQGPQFIFQYYREEENGRGNFPPRFSGLQFPNYSSELNVNALELDDSALYLCASSLGGGDPNYGYTFGSGTRLTVV.